What follows are 21 T cell receptor beta chains derived from one specimen sequenced in a study of siplizumab effects on memory and regulatory T cells. The repertoire was sequenced with immunoSEQ multiplex PCR; TCRdb's copy has only in-frame clones and lacks some. The sample has approximately 40,000 clones; roughly nine tenths are singletons. The sequencing input was naive CD4+ T cells sorted from blood. The receptors stem from a human donor in good health.

V usage is TRBV7-9 and J usage is TRBJ2-7; D remains ambiguous. The CDR3 runs to 12 residues. V gave up 1 base and J gave up 6 bases, with 7 bases separating them. The germline CDR1 and CDR2 sequences are SEHNR and FQNEAQ (reference sequence). The CDR3 DNA is TGTGCCAGCAGCTTAGGATTTGCCGAGCAGTACTTC. It specifies CASSLGFAEQYF.

Only one count was recorded for this clone. The chain has TRBV11-2 and TRBJ1-3, with D unclear. Trimming removed 5 bases from V and 2 bases from J, with 10 bases in between. Per the germline V gene, CDR1 is SGHAT and CDR2 is FQNNGV. The CDR3 has 14 residues. CDR3 region: CASSHGRPGNTIYF. The CDR3 DNA follows: TGTGCCAGCAGCCACGGGAGACCTGGAAACACCATATATTTT.

This clone was detected only once. This chain uses TRBV5-4 with TRBJ2-1; D is possibly TRBD2 (6 bases). V shed 1 base and J shed 7 bases, with 9 bases lying between them. This CDR3 has 13 residues. The germline gives CDR1 SGHNT, CDR2 YYREEE (reference sequence). The CDR3 loop reads CASSLPGGNEQFF. The CDR3 DNA reads as TGTGCCAGCAGCTTGCCTGGGGGGAATGAGCAGTTCTTC.

The chain links TRBV6-1 to TRBJ1-1; D unresolved. This CDR3 has 12 residues. The V gene lost 2 bases and the J gene lost 7 bases, with 8 bases spanning the gap. Germline V CDR1 and CDR2: MNHNS, SASEGT. CDR3 in amino acids: CASSEPPYEAFF. CDR3 sequence (DNA): TGTGCCAGCAGTGAACCTCCGTATGAAGCTTTCTTT.

The chain links TRBV18 to TRBJ1-5; 7 bases fit TRBD1. Germline V lookup: CDR1 KGHSH, CDR2 LQKENI. The CDR3 totals 14 residues. The junction had 5 bases not matched to a gene; V was cut back by 4 bases and J by 5 bases. CDR3 loop: CASSQLDRDQPQHF. The CDR3 DNA is TGTGCCAGCTCACAACTCGACAGGGATCAGCCCCAGCATTTT.

CDR3 residues: CASGRASNQPQHF. DNA of the CDR3: TGCGCCAGCGGACGTGCTAGTAATCAGCCCCAGCATTTT. V gene TRBV4-1 combines with J gene TRBJ1-5; D remains ambiguous. The V gene's germline CDR1 is MGHRA and CDR2 YSYEKL. This CDR3 is built from 13 residues. Trimming took off 8 bases at V and 4 bases at J, with 12 bases between the two ends.

This chain links TRBV4-1 with TRBJ2-1; 9 bases fit TRBD2. The germline V gene encodes CDR1 MGHRA and CDR2 YSYEKL. The ends lost 0 bases at V and 4 bases at J; junction bases unmatched: 7. The CDR3 consists of 17 residues. The CDR3, as DNA: TGCGCCAGCAGCCAAGATCGCGAGACTAGCGGTTACAATGAGCAGTTCTTC. Translation: CASSQDRETSGYNEQFF.

A word on this clone: The sample has other DNA sequences that encode this CDR3 too. V and J are TRBV5-1 and TRBJ2-7; D remains unclear. From germline, CDR1 is SGHRS and CDR2 YFSETQ. Trimming took 3 bases from V and 3 from J, leaving 4 bases between them. The CDR3 extends over 11 amino acids. The chain's CDR3 is CASSSSYEQYF. CDR3 bases: TGCGCCAGCAGCTCGAGCTACGAGCAGTACTTC.

The rearrangement uses TRBV9 and TRBJ2-1; weak D call: TRBD1 (6 bases). The germline gives CDR1 SGDLS, CDR2 YYNGEE. V lost 1 base, J lost 6 bases, and 8 bases lay in between. CDR3 length equals 13 residues. DNA of the CDR3: TGTGCCAGCAGCGTAATACAGGGCAATGAGCAGTTCTTC. This codes for CASSVIQGNEQFF. Variable domain in full (rest from reference TRBV9 and TRBJ2-1): DSGVTQTPKHLITATGQRVTLRCSPRSGDLSVYWYQQSLDQGLQFLIQYYNGEERAKGNILERFSAQQFPDLHSELNLSSLELGDSALYFCASSVIQGNEQFFGPGTRLTVL.

To note about this clone: The same CDR3 also results from other DNA sequences found in this sample. This chain uses TRBV6-5 with TRBJ2-7; D gene unclear. Trimming took 2 bases from V and 6 from J, leaving 11 bases between them. The CDR3 totals 13 residues. Germline lookup yields CDR1 MNHEY and CDR2 SVGAGI. The CDR3 DNA reads TGTGCCAGCAGTTACCCCCCGACGGGCGAGCAGTACTTC. Protein product: CASSYPPTGEQYF.

The V gene is TRBV19, the J gene TRBJ1-1, with D possibly being TRBD1 (5 bases). Trimming stripped 6 bases from V and 1 base from J, with 18 bases between. CDR3 length: 16 residues. Germline V gene lookup returns CDR1 LNHDA and CDR2 SQIVND (reference sequence). In DNA, the CDR3 is TGTGCCAGTAGCCCCCCGGTTGTACAGGCGAACACTGAAGCTTTCTTT. Translating gives CASSPPVVQANTEAFF.

The chain is built from TRBV14 and TRBJ2-1; 8 bases match TRBD2. The CDR3 is 15 residues long. CDR1 and CDR2 from the germline V gene are SGHDN and FVKESK. J was trimmed by 0 bases and V by 4 bases; bases with no gene match: 2. The CDR3 here is CASSLREVSYNEQFF. CDR3 DNA: TGTGCCAGCAGCCTGCGGGAGGTCTCCTACAATGAGCAGTTCTTC.

This chain connects TRBV11-3 to TRBJ1-1, with 8 positions matching TRBD1. The trim removed 5 bases at V and 1 base at J, leaving 6 bases unmatched. CDR3 length equals 15 residues. CDR1 SGHNT and CDR2 YENEEA come from the germline V gene. The CDR3: CASSPGGTGNTEAFF. Written as DNA, the CDR3 is TGTGCCAGCAGCCCAGGGGGCACGGGGAACACTGAAGCTTTCTTT.

The chain couples TRBV5-4 to TRBJ1-6; no reliable D call. Germline V gene data show CDR1 as SGHNT and CDR2 as YYREEE (reference sequence). The CDR3 is 12 amino acids. V lost 3 bases and J 9 bases, leaving 7 bases between the germline ends. DNA of the CDR3: TGTGCCAGCAGCTCTCGCACTTCACCCCTCCACTTT. It translates to CASSSRTSPLHF.

The V and J genes are TRBV10-3 and TRBJ2-1, with 11 nucleotides matching TRBD2. The CDR3 loop spans 16 amino acids. V lost 4 bases to trimming and J lost 6 bases; unmatched junction nucleotides: 8. CDR1 ENHRY and CDR2 SYGVKD come from the germline V gene. CDR3 loop: CAISVASGGTVNEQFF. The CDR3 DNA is TGTGCCATCAGTGTGGCTAGCGGGGGGACGGTCAATGAGCAGTTCTTC.

V and J are TRBV27 and TRBJ2-7; 7 bases are a match to TRBD1. This CDR3 has 16 amino acids. J was trimmed by 6 bases and V by 0 bases; bases with no gene match: 11. The germline CDR1 and CDR2 sequences are MNHEY and SMNVEV (reference sequence). The CDR3 protein is CASSLSGRGFPSEQYF. CDR3 in DNA: TGTGCCAGCAGTTTATCAGGCAGGGGGTTCCCTAGCGAGCAGTACTTC.

This chain joins TRBV7-9 and TRBJ2-5; 8 bases agree with TRBD1. The junction had 4 bases not matched to a gene; V was cut back by 5 bases and J by 2 bases. CDR1 and CDR2 (germline): SEHNR, FQNEAQ (reference sequence). The CDR3 length is 14 residues. CDR3 bases: TGTGCCAGCAGCGCCGGGACAGGACAAGAGACCCAGTACTTC. The encoded protein is CASSAGTGQETQYF.

The gene calls are TRBV21-1 and TRBJ1-6; TRBD1 is the table's D call, not checked against the DNA. TRBV21-1 is marked as a pseudogene. The CDR3 loop spans 18 amino acids. This CDR3 reads CASSRPRGSHSYNSPLHF. The CDR3 DNA reads as TGTGCCAGCAGCAGACCCAGGGGCTCCCACTCCTATAATTCACCCCTCCACTTT.

The J gene is TRBJ2-6, the V gene TRBV14; D is perhaps TRBD1 or TRBD2 (6 bases each). CDR3 length equals 16 residues. In germline, CDR1 is SGHDN, CDR2 FVKESK. Trimming left V 2 bases short and J 4 bases short, with 12 bases between. The CDR3 region has the DNA TGTGCCAGCAGCCAACGACGGGGGCTCGGGGCCAACGTCCTGACTTTC. Translating gives CASSQRRGLGANVLTF. Using reference TRBV14 and TRBJ2-6 for the parts outside the CDR3, the full variable domain is EAGVTQFPSHSVIEKGQTVTLRCDPISGHDNLYWYRRVMGKEIKFLLHFVKESKQDESGMPNNRFLAERTGGTYSTLKVQPAELEDSGVYFCASSQRRGLGANVLTFGAGSRLTVL.

This chain links TRBV7-8 with TRBJ1-1; D not resolved. Germline lookup yields CDR1 SGHVS and CDR2 FQNEAQ. The CDR3 is 15 residues long. V lost 1 base and J 4 bases, leaving 13 bases between the germline ends. CDR3: CASSLGLGKGTEAFF. In DNA, the CDR3 is TGTGCCAGCAGCTTAGGACTGGGGAAGGGCACTGAAGCTTTCTTT.

This sequence joins TRBV2 and TRBJ2-2; D is uncertain. Germline V gene data show CDR1 as SNHLY and CDR2 as FYNNEI. The CDR3 spans 14 residues. V lost 5 bases, J lost 2 bases, and 9 bases lay in between. CDR3 sequence: CASSWTDNTGELFF. The CDR3 region has the DNA TGTGCCAGCAGTTGGACGGACAACACCGGGGAGCTGTTTTTT. Complete variable domain (other parts from reference TRBV2 and TRBJ2-2): EPEVTQTPSHQVTQMGQEVILRCVPISNHLYFYWYRQILGQKVEFLVSFYNNEISEKSEIFDDQFSVERPDGSNFTLKIRSTKLEDSAMYFCASSWTDNTGELFFGEGSRLTVL.